This TCR beta chain originates from a study of blood T cell repertoires in COVID-19. About the study: Sites across the United States, Italy and Spain contributed samples from acute and convalescent COVID-19. PBMCs, B-cell-depleted T cells, or T cells provided the cDNA or gDNA that made up the material.

Authors' analysis steps: Quantification of nucleated cells was approximated via reference gene primer amplification. Clones were sequenced by immunoSEQ multiplex PCR, and TCRdb holds only the in-frame ones, with some missing. V, J and clone size reflect that table, while D and trimming were determined from the DNA. This sample yields 250,000 to 300,000 clones, of which around 87% are seen a single time; roughly 5% belongs to the top ten. Followed over time, Seattle patients had been enrolled while infection was active. The CDR3 contains 14 residues. The V and J ends lost 3 bases and 5 bases respectively, with 9 bases between them. Germline loops: CDR1 KGHDR, CDR2 SFDVKD.

The clonotype originates from a woman between 55 and 75 years old with COVID-19, enrolled during active disease. The genes are TRBV24-1 and TRBJ2-2, with D tentatively TRBD2 (6 bases). Sequencing was done on a sample of peripheral blood. The CDR3 reads CATSDVLATGELFF. The CDR3 DNA reads TGTGCCACCAGTGATGTCCTAGCGACCGGGGAGCTGTTTTTT.